This is a list of T cell receptor beta chains from one sample in a study of blood T cell repertoires in COVID-19. The repertoire was sequenced with immunoSEQ multiplex PCR; TCRdb's copy has only in-frame clones and lacks some. The repertoire includes about 230,000 clones, over 70% of them detected once, and around 30% sits in the top ten. Sequencing used peripheral blood. The source is a man aged 40-49 years with acute or convalescent COVID-19. CDR3s include the opening cysteine and the closing phenylalanine or tryptophan. The D gene is left open where the match is weak. Rows give clone size only sometimes, using once, few, many, or a class for an expanded clone.

CDR3nt,CDR3aa,j_gene,abundance,d_gene,v_gene
TGTGCCAGCAGTTACAAGATTGGGGGCTCTACCTACGAGCAGTACTTC,CASSYKIGGSTYEQYF,TRBJ2-7,NA,NA,TRBV6-5
TGTGCCAGCTCACCTCGCGGGGGCGCAGACTATGGCTACACCTTC,CASSPRGGADYGYTF,TRBJ1-2,NA,NA,TRBV18
TGTGCCAGTGCGGGACTCCCGGCGGGAAACACCATATATTTT,CASAGLPAGNTIYF,TRBJ1-3,NA,NA,TRBV2
TGTGCCAGCAGTGAAGCTCGAGGAGTGGGGCGTAATGAGCAGTTCTTC,CASSEARGVGRNEQFF,TRBJ2-1,once,NA,TRBV2
TGTGCCAGCAGCACACGACTAGCGGGAGTTGGTGAGCAGTTCTTC,CASSTRLAGVGEQFF,TRBJ2-1,once,TRBD2,TRBV9
TGTGCCAGCAGCCAAGTCTTAATCTTGGGACACTCCTACAATGAGCAGTTCTTC,CASSQVLILGHSYNEQFF,TRBJ2-1,NA,NA,TRBV3-1/TRBV3-2
TGTGCCAGCAGCTTAGCGCAGGGGGCAGTCGATGAGCAGTTCTTC,CASSLAQGAVDEQFF,TRBJ2-1,NA,TRBD1,TRBV7-7
TGTGCCAGCAGTGAAGAGGGTAGGGACAGAGTCACCGGGGAGCTGTTTTTT,CASSEEGRDRVTGELFF,TRBJ2-2,NA,TRBD1,TRBV6-1
TGTGCCTGGAACATGGGACAGGGAGGCGGCTACACCTTC,CAWNMGQGGGYTF,TRBJ1-2,NA,TRBD1,TRBV30
TGTGCCAGCAGTGAAGGCAGGGAAAGGCAGTTCTTC,CASSEGRERQFF,TRBJ2-1,once,NA,TRBV2
TGTGCCAGTAGGATCACAGGGGGCCTCAATCAGCCCCAGCATTTT,CASRITGGLNQPQHF,TRBJ1-5,NA,TRBD1,TRBV19
TGCGCCAGCAGCTTGGGAGGGGGGGTAGGACAGCCCCAGCATTTT,CASSLGGGVGQPQHF,TRBJ1-5,NA,NA,TRBV5-1
TGTGCCAGCAGCGTAGAAGGGGAGGTTGGTCCTGAGCAGTTCTTC,CASSVEGEVGPEQFF,TRBJ2-1,NA,NA,TRBV9
TGTGCCAGCAGTACGGGTCTTGCCTACGAGCAGTACTTC,CASSTGLAYEQYF,TRBJ2-7,few,NA,TRBV5-4
TGTGCCAGTTCTAGTCCCCAAAACCGGGAGTTTGCCTCCTACAATGAGCAGTTCTTC,CASSSPQNREFASYNEQFF,TRBJ2-1,NA,NA,TRBV7-9
TGTGCCAGCAGCGCAGAGACAGCCGTGGATTCACCCCTCCACTTT,CASSAETAVDSPLHF,TRBJ1-6,few,NA,TRBV9
TGTGCCAGCAGCACTCGGCCCGGGGAGGAGAAATATGGCTACACCTTC,CASSTRPGEEKYGYTF,TRBJ1-2,NA,NA,TRBV3-1/TRBV3-2
TGTGCCACCCACAGGGGTGGAAACACCATATATTTT,CATHRGGNTIYF,TRBJ1-3,NA,TRBD1,TRBV6-5
TGTGCCAGCAGCTTTTTCATGGTATTGACAGGGCGGATCACTGAAGCTTTCTTT,CASSFFMVLTGRITEAFF,TRBJ1-1,NA,TRBD1,TRBV7-9
TGTGCCAGCTCACTCCTCAGGGAGGAGAATGGCTACACCTTC,CASSLLREENGYTF,TRBJ1-2,few,NA,TRBV18
TGTGCCAGCAGCTTAGTTTCGTCGAACACTGAAGCTTTCTTT,CASSLVSSNTEAFF,TRBJ1-1,NA,NA,TRBV11-1
TGTGCCAGTAAGCGGGCTTCCTATAATTCACCCCTCCACTTT,CASKRASYNSPLHF,TRBJ1-6,NA,NA,TRBV19
TGCGCCAGCAGGGACAGCCTGGGAGGGGGGAACACTGAAGCTTTCTTT,CASRDSLGGGNTEAFF,TRBJ1-1,NA,NA,TRBV10-2
TGTGCCAGCAGTTCACCGGGACAGGGGCTGACTCAGTACTTC,CASSSPGQGLTQYF,TRBJ2-4,NA,TRBD1,TRBV6-5
TGTGCCAGCAGTGAGGCCCGGAACACTGAAGCTTTCTTT,CASSEARNTEAFF,TRBJ1-1,NA,NA,TRBV6-1
TGCAGTGCTAGTGCGACAGGATCCCTGTACAATGAGCAGTTCTTC,CSASATGSLYNEQFF,TRBJ2-1,NA,NA,TRBV20-1
TGTGCCAGCAGCTTGTCGACAGGGGGAACCGGGGAGCTGTTTTTT,CASSLSTGGTGELFF,TRBJ2-2,NA,TRBD1,TRBV5-6
TGTGCCAGCTCACCATGGTCGGGGACTAGCGGGAGTAATGAGCAGTTCTTC,CASSPWSGTSGSNEQFF,TRBJ2-1,once,TRBD2,TRBV18
TGTGCCAGCAGCTTTGGACAGGGCTCCTACAATGAGCAGTTCTTC,CASSFGQGSYNEQFF,TRBJ2-1,NA,TRBD1,TRBV7-9
TGTGCCAGCAGTCAGTCAGCTAGCGGGAGGGAGCAGTACTTC,CASSQSASGREQYF,TRBJ2-7,NA,TRBD2,TRBV7-2
TGCAGCACCAGACAGTCAAAGAACACTGAAGCTTTCTTT,CSTRQSKNTEAFF,TRBJ1-1,NA,NA,TRBV29-1
TGTGCCAGCATTGCGGGTGGGATCGGGGAGCTGTTTTTT,CASIAGGIGELFF,TRBJ2-2,NA,NA,TRBV12-3/TRBV12-4
TGCAGCGTTGCCGGGGGACAAGAGACCCAGTACTTC,CSVAGGQETQYF,TRBJ2-5,NA,NA,TRBV29-1
TGTGCCAGCAGCCAACCCGGACTAGCGGGAGTCCAGACCCAGTACTTC,CASSQPGLAGVQTQYF,TRBJ2-5,NA,TRBD2,TRBV3-1/TRBV3-2
TGTGCCAGCAGCTTAATACCGGGACAGGGGATCGATGGCTACACCTTC,CASSLIPGQGIDGYTF,TRBJ1-2,NA,TRBD1,TRBV5-6
TGTGCCTGGAGTGTATTCTCTACTGAAGCTTTCTTT,CAWSVFSTEAFF,TRBJ1-1,NA,NA,TRBV30
TGTGCCAGTAGTATGGGGACAGGGACCTGGGAGCAGTACTTC,CASSMGTGTWEQYF,TRBJ2-7,few,TRBD1,TRBV19
TGTGCCAGCAGCCTGAGGACTAGCGGGATTCGCAATGAGCAGTTCTTC,CASSLRTSGIRNEQFF,TRBJ2-1,NA,TRBD2,TRBV5-5
TGTGCCAGCAGCGATGCTAGCGGGGATTACAATGAGCAGTTCTTC,CASSDASGDYNEQFF,TRBJ2-1,NA,TRBD2,TRBV6-4
TGCGCCAGCAGCCAAGAAGGGCAGGGGGGCGGGACTGAAGCTTTCTTT,CASSQEGQGGGTEAFF,TRBJ1-1,NA,TRBD1,TRBV4-1
TGTGCCTTTCGGGGGGTAGCGGACGACAATGAGCAGTTCTTC,CAFRGVADDNEQFF,TRBJ2-1,NA,TRBD2,TRBV10-3
TGTGCCATCGGAACCTCCGGGACAGGGTACGAGCAGTACTTC,CAIGTSGTGYEQYF,TRBJ2-7,once,TRBD1,TRBV10-3
TGTGCCAGCAGTGAAACAGGAGACCACGAGCAGTACTTC,CASSETGDHEQYF,TRBJ2-7,NA,NA,TRBV25-1
TGTGCCAGTACCCCGCCCTCCGGGGGAGGTGACAATGAGCAGTTCTTC,CASTPPSGGGDNEQFF,TRBJ2-1,NA,NA,TRBV19
TGTGCCAGCTCACGTACAGGGGGAAACTACGAGCAGTACTTC,CASSRTGGNYEQYF,TRBJ2-7,NA,TRBD1,TRBV18
TGCGCCAGCAGCCCCCGGGACAGCTCCTACAATGAGCAGTTCTTC,CASSPRDSSYNEQFF,TRBJ2-1,NA,TRBD1,TRBV5-1
TGTGCCACCAGCAGAGATCTGGGGGCAAGATATGGCTACACCTTC,CATSRDLGARYGYTF,TRBJ1-2,NA,NA,TRBV15
TGTGCCTGGACCCCAGGGGAGACCCAGTACTTC,CAWTPGETQYF,TRBJ2-5,NA,NA,TRBV30
TGTGCCACCAGCAGAGATTTGACTGGGGGGGACAACACCATATATTTT,CATSRDLTGGDNTIYF,TRBJ1-3,many,NA,TRBV15
TGTGCCAGCAGCCCCCTAGCGGGAAGGACCAAAAACATTCAGTACTTC,CASSPLAGRTKNIQYF,TRBJ2-4,once,TRBD2,TRBV7-8
TGTGCCAGCAGCTTAGATTCGCGGGGTGCTGGGGCCAACGTCCTGACTTTC,CASSLDSRGAGANVLTF,TRBJ2-6,NA,NA,TRBV11-2
TGTGCCAGCAGCCCCTATTCCCACGAGCAGTACTTC,CASSPYSHEQYF,TRBJ2-7,NA,NA,TRBV28
TGTGCCAGCAGCCAAGACAGCAGCTCCTACAATGAGCAGTTCTTC,CASSQDSSSYNEQFF,TRBJ2-1,NA,NA,TRBV9